The sequence of this TCR beta chain was determined in a study of cytomegalovirus exposure and HLA in healthy donors. CDR3 length: 16 residues. Germline CDR1 reads SGHNT; CDR2 reads YYREEE (reference sequence). V gave up 4 bases and J gave up 6 bases; unmatched junction bases: 10. This clone occurred once. TCRdb keeps only in-frame clones here, not all; method: immunoSEQ multiplex PCR. Altogether approximately 160,000 clones are present, about 90% being singletons, with the ten largest covering 4% to 4.5%. The V call is TRBV5-4, the J call TRBJ2-1, with 10 positions matching TRBD1. Sequenced material: PBMCs. This TCR derives from a man between 18 and 35 years old in good health and CMV-seropositive. The CDR3 DNA sequence: TGTGCCAGCAGCCTGTCTTCGGGACAGGGGATCAATGAGCAGTTCTTC. Translating it yields CASSLSSGQGINEQFF.